A selection of T cell receptor beta chains follows, all from one sample in a study of early T cells in non-severe SARS-CoV-2 infection. TCRdb redid the calling of the 5' RACE reads with MiXCR, one entry per CDR3 protein. Counted here are roughly 40,000 distinct CDR3 sequences, roughly 6% occurring once; the ten biggest clones make up roughly 6%. Specimen: whole blood. The receptor source for this set is an adult who was a healthcare worker with PCR-confirmed SARS-CoV-2 infection or an uninfected control (not recorded which). Each CDR3 is given with its conserved first and last residue. D genes are given only for firm matches. Some rows have no size entry. The others give once, few or many, or a class for an expanded clone.

d_call: -; clone_size: few; cdr3_length: 12; j_call: TRBJ2-2; v_call: TRBV7-9; cdr3_aa: CASSLFGGELFF; cdr3_nt: TGTGCCAGCAGCTTATTTGGCGGGGAGCTGTTTTTT
d_call: -; clone_size: few; cdr3_length: 15; j_call: TRBJ2-7; v_call: TRBV4-3; cdr3_aa: CASSQEWNTAYEQYF; cdr3_nt: TGCGCCAGCAGCCAAGAATGGAACACCGCCTACGAGCAGTACTTC
d_call: -; clone_size: -; cdr3_length: 15; j_call: TRBJ2-6; v_call: TRBV6-2/TRBV6-3; cdr3_aa: CASSPSHSGANVLTF; cdr3_nt: TGTGCCAGCAGTCCGAGCCACTCTGGGGCCAACGTCCTGACTTTC
d_call: TRBD1; clone_size: many; cdr3_length: 14; j_call: TRBJ2-3; v_call: TRBV19; cdr3_aa: CASRDRASTDTQYF; cdr3_nt: TGTGCCAGCCGGGACAGGGCTAGCACAGATACGCAGTATTTT
d_call: -; clone_size: many; cdr3_length: 14; j_call: TRBJ1-1; v_call: TRBV10-3; cdr3_aa: CAILGTEGNTEAFF; cdr3_nt: TGTGCCATCCTCGGAACAGAAGGAAACACTGAAGCTTTCTTT
d_call: -; clone_size: few; cdr3_length: 15; j_call: TRBJ1-3; v_call: TRBV15; cdr3_aa: CATSREASPGNTIYF; cdr3_nt: TGTGCCACCAGCAGAGAAGCATCCCCTGGAAACACCATATATTTT
d_call: TRBD1; clone_size: medium-sized; cdr3_length: 15; j_call: TRBJ2-6; v_call: TRBV28; cdr3_aa: CASSTTGGTTNVLTF; cdr3_nt: TGTGCCAGCAGTACTACAGGGGGAACTACCAACGTCCTGACTTTC
d_call: -; clone_size: -; cdr3_length: 13; j_call: TRBJ1-2; v_call: TRBV29-1; cdr3_aa: CSFTAGIDYGYTF; cdr3_nt: TGCAGCTTTACTGCGGGGATAGACTATGGCTACACCTTC
d_call: -; clone_size: many; cdr3_length: 12; j_call: TRBJ2-5; v_call: TRBV18; cdr3_aa: CASSPSQETQYF; cdr3_nt: TGTGCCAGCTCTCCCTCACAAGAGACCCAGTACTTC
d_call: -; clone_size: -; cdr3_length: 15; j_call: TRBJ2-4; v_call: TRBV18; cdr3_aa: CASSPQGLAKNIQYF; cdr3_nt: TGTGCCAGCTCACCCCAGGGGCTAGCCAAAAACATTCAGTACTTC
d_call: TRBD2; clone_size: -; cdr3_length: 14; j_call: TRBJ2-5; v_call: TRBV29-1; cdr3_aa: CSVLAGGPRETQYF; cdr3_nt: TGCAGCGTACTAGCGGGAGGGCCAAGGGAGACCCAGTACTTC
d_call: -; clone_size: many; cdr3_length: 12; j_call: TRBJ2-7; v_call: TRBV15; cdr3_aa: CATSREGYEQYF; cdr3_nt: TGTGCCACCAGCAGAGAGGGTTACGAGCAGTACTTC
d_call: -; clone_size: many; cdr3_length: 13; j_call: TRBJ1-1; v_call: TRBV6-5; cdr3_aa: CASSYGSGTEAFF; cdr3_nt: TGTGCCAGCAGTTACGGGTCAGGCACTGAAGCTTTCTTT
d_call: TRBD1; clone_size: many; cdr3_length: 17; j_call: TRBJ1-6; v_call: TRBV28; cdr3_aa: CASSSTGFDRVNSPLHF; cdr3_nt: TGTGCCAGCAGTTCAACGGGATTTGACAGGGTAAATTCACCCCTCCACTTT